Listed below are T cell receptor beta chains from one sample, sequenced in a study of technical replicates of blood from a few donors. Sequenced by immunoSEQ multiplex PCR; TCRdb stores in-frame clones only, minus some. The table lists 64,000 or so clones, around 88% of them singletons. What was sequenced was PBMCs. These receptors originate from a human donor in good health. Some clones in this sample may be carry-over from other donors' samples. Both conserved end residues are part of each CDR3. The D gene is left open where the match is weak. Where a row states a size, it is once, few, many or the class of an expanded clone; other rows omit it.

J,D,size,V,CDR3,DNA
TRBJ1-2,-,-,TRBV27,CASSPRLTAYTF,TGTGCCAGCAGTCCCAGGTTAACAGCCTACACCTTC
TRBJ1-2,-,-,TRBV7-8,CASSFTRGNYGYTF,TGTGCCAGCAGCTTCACAAGAGGGAACTATGGCTACACCTTC
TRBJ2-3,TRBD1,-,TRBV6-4,CASSEGRTGDTDTQYF,TGTGCCAGCAGTGAGGGCAGGACAGGGGACACAGATACGCAGTATTTT
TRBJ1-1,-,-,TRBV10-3,CAISDPDSLEAFF,TGTGCCATCAGTGACCCGGACAGCCTTGAAGCTTTCTTT
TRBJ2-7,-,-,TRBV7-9,CASSQTTGEQYF,TGTGCCAGCAGCCAGACCACGGGGGAGCAGTACTTC
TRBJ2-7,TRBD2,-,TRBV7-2,CASSFLLAGGEQYF,TGTGCCAGCAGCTTTTTACTAGCGGGTGGGGAGCAGTACTTC
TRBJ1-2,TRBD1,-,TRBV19,CASSTTGTVGGYGYTF,TGTGCCAGTAGTACCACCGGGACAGTTGGGGGCTATGGCTACACCTTC
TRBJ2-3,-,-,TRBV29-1,CSGGWTDTQYF,TGCAGCGGTGGCTGGACAGATACGCAGTATTTT
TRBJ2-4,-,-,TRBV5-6,CASTRWPEVLQYF,TGTGCCAGCACCCGATGGCCCGAGGTGCTTCAGTACTTC
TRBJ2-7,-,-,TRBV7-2,CASSLLESSYEQYF,TGTGCCAGCAGCTTACTGGAGTCTTCCTACGAGCAGTACTTC
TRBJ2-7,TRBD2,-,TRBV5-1,CASSLLSGSHYEQYF,TGCGCCAGCAGCTTGCTCAGCGGGAGTCATTACGAGCAGTACTTC
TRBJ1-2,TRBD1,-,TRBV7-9,CASSRGQVHGYTF,TGTGCCAGCAGCCGTGGACAGGTCCATGGCTACACCTTC
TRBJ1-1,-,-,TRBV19,CASSQPILQGRGAEAFF,TGTGCCAGTAGTCAACCCATCCTCCAGGGGCGGGGGGCTGAAGCTTTCTTT
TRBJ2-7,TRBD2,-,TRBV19,CASSPHPSGSNAYEQYF,TGTGCCAGTAGTCCCCACCCTAGCGGGAGTAACGCCTACGAGCAGTACTTC
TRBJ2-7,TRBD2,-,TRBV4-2,CASSQGRTSGTDYYEQYF,TGTGCCAGCAGCCAAGGAAGGACTAGCGGGACCGACTACTACGAGCAGTACTTC
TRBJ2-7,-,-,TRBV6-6,CASKERESSYEQYF,TGTGCCAGCAAAGAACGGGAGTCCTCCTACGAGCAGTACTTC
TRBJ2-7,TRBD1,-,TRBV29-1,CSVRQGAWHEQYF,TGCAGCGTGAGACAGGGGGCTTGGCACGAGCAGTACTTC
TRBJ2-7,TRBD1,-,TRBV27,CASSLVWDRDPPYEQYF,TGTGCCAGCAGTTTAGTGTGGGACAGGGACCCTCCCTACGAGCAGTACTTC
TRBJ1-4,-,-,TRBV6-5,CASSYSNPANEKLFF,TGTGCCAGCAGTTACTCGAACCCGGCTAATGAAAAACTGTTTTTT
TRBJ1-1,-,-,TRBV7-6,CASSLAQGGMNTEAFF,TGTGCCAGCAGCTTAGCCCAGGGCGGTATGAACACTGAAGCTTTCTTT
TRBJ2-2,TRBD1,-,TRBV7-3,CASSVGQGSTGELFF,TGTGCCAGCAGCGTAGGACAGGGATCGACCGGGGAGCTGTTTTTT
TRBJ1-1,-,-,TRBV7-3,CASSLTRANTEAFF,TGTGCCAGCAGCTTAACCAGGGCCAACACTGAAGCTTTCTTT
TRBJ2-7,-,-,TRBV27,CASSLFAGLHEQYF,TGTGCCAGCAGTTTATTCGCAGGGTTACACGAGCAGTACTTC
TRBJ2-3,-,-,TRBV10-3,CAISDPGGTDTQYF,TGTGCCATCAGTGACCCGGGGGGCACAGACACGCAGTATTTT
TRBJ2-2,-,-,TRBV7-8,CASSLGPFGELFF,TGTGCCAGCAGCTTGGGGCCCTTCGGGGAGCTGTTTTTT
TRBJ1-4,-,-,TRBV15,CATSRQAQNEKLFF,TGTGCCACCAGCAGACAAGCTCAAAATGAAAAACTGTTTTTT
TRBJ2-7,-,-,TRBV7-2,CASSLGLGSSYEQYF,TGTGCCAGCAGCCTCGGACTGGGGAGCTCCTACGAGCAGTACTTC
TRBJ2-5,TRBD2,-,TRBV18,CASSPQFGTSGQETQYF,TGTGCCAGCTCACCACAGTTCGGGACTAGCGGCCAAGAGACCCAGTACTTC
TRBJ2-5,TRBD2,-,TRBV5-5,CASSLARASGQETQYF,TGTGCCAGCAGCCTGGCCCGTGCTAGCGGCCAAGAGACCCAGTACTTC
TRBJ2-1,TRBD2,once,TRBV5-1,CASRDPGGNEQFF,TGCGCCAGCCGGGACCCCGGGGGGAATGAGCAGTTCTTC
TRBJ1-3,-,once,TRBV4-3,CASSQDYGGLTGNTIYF,TGCGCCAGCAGCCAAGATTACGGGGGGCTGACTGGAAACACCATATATTTT
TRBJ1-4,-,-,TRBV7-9,CASSRTGPTNEKLFF,TGTGCCAGCAGTCGTACAGGCCCAACTAATGAAAAACTGTTTTTT